Each of the 10 T cell receptor beta chains below was sequenced from the same sample in a study of cytotoxic CD8 clonotypes in ibrutinib-treated CLL. TCRdb's table, derived via immunoSEQ multiplex PCR, lists solely in-frame clones and lacks some. This table has under 150,000 clones, about 84% appearing once. The sample was PBMCs, taken after 36 months of ibrutinib treatment. The receptors were gathered from a human donor with chronic lymphocytic leukemia.

This clone has only one observation. The genes are TRBV28 and TRBJ2-1, with 10 bases that match TRBD2. The germline CDR1 and CDR2 sequences are MDHEN and SYDVKM. V gave up 6 bases and J gave up 1 base; unmatched junction bases: 9. The CDR3 totals 17 residues. DNA for the CDR3: TGTGCCAGCAGCCCACTCAGCGGGGGGGCTTCCTACAATGAGCAGTTCTTC. This encodes CASSPLSGGASYNEQFF.

The J gene is TRBJ1-5, the V gene TRBV21-1. TRBV21-1 is a known pseudogene. The CDR3 covers 14 residues. CDR3 coding DNA: TGTGCCAGCAGCAAAGGGGGGTCGGGTCAGCCCCAGCATTTT. Residues: CASSKGGSGQPQHF.

V is TRBV5-1 and J is TRBJ2-1; the D call may be TRBD1 or TRBD2 (5 bases each). The CDR3 consists of 15 residues. Between the trimmed V and J ends, which lost 2 bases and 7 bases, there was a span of 16 bases. Germline CDR1 reads SGHRS; CDR2 reads YFSETQ. The CDR3 region has the DNA TGCGCCAGCAGCTTTTCCTGGGGACCAACAAATGAGCAGTTCTTC. Its protein is CASSFSWGPTNEQFF.

The gene calls are TRBV13 and TRBJ2-7, with TRBD2 matching 9 bases. CDR3 length: 14 residues. V lost 0 bases and J lost 4; bases outside the gene matches: 1. The germline CDR1 and CDR2 sequences are PRHDT and FYEKMQ (reference sequence). The CDR3, as DNA: TGTGCCAGCAGCTTAGGGCGGGAGGGATACGAGCAGTACTTC. It specifies CASSLGREGYEQYF. The full variable domain, in which reference TRBV13 and TRBJ2-7 provide the parts outside the CDR3, is AAGVIQSPRHLIKEKRETATLKCYPIPRHDTVYWYQQGPGQDPQFLISFYEKMQSDKGSIPDRFSAQQFSDYHSELNMSSLELGDSALYFCASSLGREGYEQYFGPGTRLTVT.

The CDR3, as DNA: TGTGCCAGTAGTATGGGCAGATCAGGGCACAACGAGCAGTACTTC. Translation: CASSMGRSGHNEQYF. The chain joins TRBV19 to TRBJ2-7; D possibly corresponds to TRBD1 (5 bases). Germline lookup yields CDR1 LNHDA and CDR2 SQIVND (reference sequence). Trimming stripped 3 bases from V and 5 bases from J, with 17 bases between. The CDR3 runs to 15 residues.

This rearrangement joins TRBV7-9 to TRBJ2-3; D not certain. Germline V gene sequence: CDR1 SEHNR, CDR2 FQNEAQ (reference sequence). The V gene lost 4 bases and the J gene lost 10 bases, with 24 bases spanning the gap. CDR3 length equals 16 residues. The CDR3 protein is CASSYTASRSPRAQYF. CDR3 in DNA: TGTGCCAGCAGCTACACCGCATCAAGATCCCCCAGAGCGCAGTATTTT. Filled out from reference TRBV7-9 and TRBJ2-3, the complete variable domain reads DTGVSQNPRHKITKRGQNVTFRCDPISEHNRLYWYRQTLGQGPEFLTYFQNEAQLEKSRLLSDRFSAERPKGSFSTLEIQRTEQGDSAMYLCASSYTASRSPRAQYFGPGTRLTVL.

This chain joins TRBV25-1 and TRBJ1-5; possible D gene TRBD1, 6 bases. The germline CDR1 and CDR2 sequences are MGHDK and SYGVNS. The CDR3 spans 15 residues. The V and J ends lost 8 bases and 4 bases respectively, with 18 bases between them. In nucleotides, the CDR3 is TGTGCCAGCCTAGCGACAGGCGGTGGAAATCAGCCCCAGCATTTT. This translates into CASLATGGGNQPQHF.

This clone was recorded once. This rearrangement joins TRBV10-1 to TRBJ2-4; D is unresolved. The CDR3 totals 14 residues. Germline V gives CDR1 WNHNN, CDR2 SYGVQD (reference sequence). Deletions cut 2 bases from V and 4 bases from J, with 9 bases between. The CDR3 DNA is TGCGCCAGCAGTGAGGGACGCAGGAAAAACATTCAGTACTTC. It codes for CASSEGRRKNIQYF.

The chain links TRBV6-1 to TRBJ1-2; TRBD1 agrees at 9 bases. Germline trimming cut 8 bases from V and 2 bases from J; bases unmatched to any gene: 3. This CDR3 has 13 residues. CDR1 is MNHNS and CDR2 is SASEGT in the germline V gene. CDR3 in amino acids: CASPGQGNYGYTF. Here the CDR3 DNA reads TGTGCCAGCCCCGGACAGGGGAACTATGGCTACACCTTC.

This chain links TRBV19 with TRBJ2-2; no firm D call. The V gene's germline CDR1 is LNHDA and CDR2 SQIVND (reference sequence). V was cut by 6 bases and J by 2 bases, with 7 bases left in between. The CDR3 consists of 13 residues. The CDR3 sequence is CASRPLNTGELFF. DNA of the CDR3: TGTGCCAGTAGACCCCTTAACACCGGGGAGCTGTTTTTT.